The 18 T cell receptor beta chains below all came from one sample that was sequenced in a study of cytomegalovirus exposure and HLA in healthy donors. The PCR contained 60 Vbeta and 13 Jbeta primers. Assay used: immunoSEQ multiplex PCR; TCRdb lists only in-frame clones, some missing. The sample has about 130,000 clones; the top ten hold roughly 2%. The specimen was PBMCs. The receptor source for this set is a man between 40 and 49 years old in good health and CMV-seronegative.

The chain couples TRBV10-1 to TRBJ2-3; a weak D match, TRBD2 (5 bases). Trimming took 0 bases from V and 6 from J, leaving 13 bases between them. The CDR3 length is 15 residues. Germline V gene lookup returns CDR1 WNHNN and CDR2 SYGVQD (reference sequence). DNA of the CDR3: TGCGCCAGCAGTGAGTCGCTCGGAGGTTCGGATACGCAGTATTTT. It yields the protein CASSESLGGSDTQYF.

The genes are TRBV5-1 and TRBJ2-7; 11 bases line up with TRBD2. The CDR3 is 14 residues long. J gave up 4 bases and V 5 bases, and 5 bases lay outside the gene matches. CDR1 and CDR2 (germline): SGHRS, YFSETQ. CDR3 sequence reads: CASSTLAGVYEQYF. The CDR3 nucleotides read TGCGCCAGCAGTACACTAGCGGGAGTATACGAGCAGTACTTC.

The chain uses TRBV30 and TRBJ2-1, with D possibly TRBD1 on 6 matching bases. Germline V gives CDR1 GTSNPN, CDR2 SVGIG (reference sequence). The CDR3 has 13 amino acids. Deletions cut 4 bases from V and 11 bases from J, with 18 bases between. DNA of the CDR3: TGTGCCTGGATGGGACGTGCAGGGGTGCAGCAGTTCTTC. This codes for CAWMGRAGVQQFF.

The chain combines TRBV27 with TRBJ1-2, with D uncertain. Trimming cost V 5 bases and J 5 bases, with 18 bases left between them. CDR1 MNHEY and CDR2 SMNVEV come from the germline V gene (reference sequence). The CDR3 has 15 amino acids. CDR3 in amino acids: CASSPIALRTYGYTF. CDR3 sequence (DNA): TGTGCCAGCAGTCCCATCGCCTTGCGGACTTATGGCTACACCTTC.

The chain's CDR3 is CSAGSQETQYF. In DNA form, the CDR3 reads TGCAGCGCTGGTAGCCAAGAGACCCAGTACTTC. The rearrangement joins TRBV29-1 to TRBJ2-5; D not resolved. V lost 7 bases and J lost 1, with 7 bases in between. The length of the CDR3 is 11 residues. CDR1 and CDR2 (germline): SQVTM, ANQGSEA. Full variable domain (rest looked up from reference TRBV29-1 and TRBJ2-5): SAVISQKPSRDICQRGTSLTIQCQVDSQVTMMFWYRQQPGQSLTLIATANQGSEATYESGFVIDKFPISRPNLTFSTLTVSNMSPEDSSIYLCSAGSQETQYFGPGTRLLVL.

The chain has TRBV15 and TRBJ1-1; TRBD1 is a possible D gene (5 bases). V shed 0 bases and J shed 1 base, with 12 bases lying between them. Looked up from germline, CDR1 is LNHNV and CDR2 is YYDKDF (reference sequence). The CDR3 extends over 16 amino acids. CDR3 in amino acids: CATSRDPGGWNTEAFF. In DNA form, the CDR3 reads TGTGCCACCAGCAGAGATCCGGGGGGATGGAACACTGAAGCTTTCTTT.

The chain carries TRBV13 and TRBJ2-3; 7 positions match TRBD1. This CDR3 has 16 residues. Germline V lookup: CDR1 PRHDT, CDR2 FYEKMQ (reference sequence). V was pared by 4 bases and J by 1 base, with 8 bases of the junction left unmatched. CDR3 bases: TGTGCCAGCAGCTCGTACGGGACAGCTCGCACAGATACGCAGTATTTT. Translating it yields CASSSYGTARTDTQYF.

The V and J genes are TRBV19 and TRBJ2-7; D is possibly TRBD1 (6 bases). The germline gives CDR1 LNHDA, CDR2 SQIVND (reference sequence). The CDR3 has 15 residues. V was shortened by 5 bases and J by 1 base, with 15 bases between the two germline ends. In DNA, the CDR3 is TGTGCCAGTAGTTTCGGTCAGGGGCATTCCTACGAGCAGTACTTC. Its translation: CASSFGQGHSYEQYF.

The CDR3 sequence is CASSPPRNTEAFF. Here the CDR3 DNA reads TGTGCCAGCAGCCCTCCGAGGAACACTGAAGCTTTCTTT. J is TRBJ1-1 and V is TRBV28; D unresolved. The CDR3 covers 13 residues. Per germline, CDR1 MDHEN and CDR2 SYDVKM. The V end was cut by 6 bases, the J end by 1 base, with 9 bases between.

The chain has TRBV25-1 and TRBJ1-3; no definite D call. Germline CDR1 reads MGHDK; CDR2 reads SYGVNS. Trimming shortened V by 7 bases and J by 2 bases, and 12 bases separated the two germline ends. The length of the CDR3 is 14 residues. The CDR3 is CASTSGSAGNTIYF. In nucleotides, the CDR3 is TGTGCCAGCACTTCAGGATCAGCTGGAAACACCATATATTTT.

The DNA for the CDR3 is TGTGCCAGCAGACAGACAGGAGGGAACACTGAAGCTTTCTTT. This gives the protein CASRQTGGNTEAFF. V gene TRBV6-1 combines with J gene TRBJ1-1, with a possible D match to TRBD1 (6 bases). CDR3 size: 14 residues. With 6 bases removed from V and 1 base from J, the gap between germline ends came to 12 bases. Germline CDR1 and CDR2: MNHNS and SASEGT.

The rearrangement joins TRBV11-2 to TRBJ2-3; TRBD2 agrees at 12 bases. The germline CDR1 and CDR2 sequences are SGHAT and FQNNGV. The V and J ends lost 1 base and 1 base, in that order; junction bases with no gene match: 9. This CDR3 is built from 19 residues. CDR3 region: CASSLVPGLAGQGTDTQYF. The DNA of the CDR3 is TGTGCCAGCAGCTTAGTACCCGGACTAGCGGGACAAGGCACAGATACGCAGTATTTT.

V gene TRBV11-2 combines with J gene TRBJ1-1; 10 nucleotides agree with TRBD1. The CDR3 consists of 15 residues. CDR1 is SGHAT and CDR2 is FQNNGV in the germline V gene. The ends lost 5 bases at V and 11 bases at J; junction bases unmatched: 14. The CDR3 DNA follows: TGTGCCAGCAGCCCACCAACGGGACAGGGGATTGCTGCTTTCTTT. As protein: CASSPPTGQGIAAFF.

The rearrangement uses TRBV6-5 and TRBJ1-2; TRBD1 matches 7 bases. Trimming removed 4 bases from V and 4 bases from J; junction bases left unmatched: 6. The germline CDR1 and CDR2 sequences are MNHEY and SVGAGI. The CDR3 runs to 14 residues. CDR3 loop: CASSSGQITYGYTF. The DNA for the CDR3 is TGTGCCAGCAGTTCGGGACAGATTACCTATGGCTACACCTTC.

The chain is built from TRBV28 and TRBJ2-7, with 7 positions matching TRBD1. The V segment lost 4 bases and the J segment 3 bases; nucleotides outside the gene matches: 9. CDR3 length equals 15 residues. The germline V gene has CDR1 MDHEN and CDR2 SYDVKM. CDR3 nucleotide sequence: TGTGCCAGCAGTTCCTACGGGACAGTTAACTACGAGCAGTACTTC. Its protein product is CASSSYGTVNYEQYF.

The rearrangement uses TRBV5-1 and TRBJ2-3; 9 bases line up with TRBD1. From germline, CDR1 is SGHRS and CDR2 YFSETQ. This CDR3 region has 17 residues. J gave up 5 bases and V 4 bases, and 14 bases lay outside the gene matches. CDR3 sequence reads: CASSALPGQGEVDTQYF. The CDR3 DNA reads TGCGCCAGCAGCGCCTTACCGGGACAGGGCGAAGTAGATACGCAGTATTTT.

The CDR3 loop reads CASRSSGIRYNEQFF. CDR3 sequence (DNA): TGTGCCAGCAGATCTAGCGGGATAAGATACAATGAGCAGTTCTTC. The chain recombines TRBV11-2 with TRBJ2-1; TRBD2 agrees at 9 bases. Germline CDR1 is SGHAT and CDR2 is FQNNGV. CDR3 size: 15 residues. The V gene end was trimmed by 6 bases and the J gene end by 4 bases; junction bases not matched to a gene: 7.

The genes are TRBV7-2 and TRBJ2-5; tentatively, D is TRBD2 (6 bases). Germline V gene lookup returns CDR1 SGHTA and CDR2 FQGNSA. This CDR3 contains 15 residues. V lost 5 bases, J lost 2 bases, and 15 bases lay in between. CDR3: CASSTAAGIQETQYF. The CDR3 DNA is TGTGCCAGCAGCACGGCGGCGGGGATACAAGAGACCCAGTACTTC. The full variable domain, in which reference TRBV7-2 and TRBJ2-5 provide the parts outside the CDR3, is GAGVSQSPSNKVTEKGKDVELRCDPISGHTALYWYRQSLGQGLEFLIYFQGNSAPDKSGLPSDRFSAERTGGSVSTLTIQRTQQEDSAVYLCASSTAAGIQETQYFGPGTRLLVL.